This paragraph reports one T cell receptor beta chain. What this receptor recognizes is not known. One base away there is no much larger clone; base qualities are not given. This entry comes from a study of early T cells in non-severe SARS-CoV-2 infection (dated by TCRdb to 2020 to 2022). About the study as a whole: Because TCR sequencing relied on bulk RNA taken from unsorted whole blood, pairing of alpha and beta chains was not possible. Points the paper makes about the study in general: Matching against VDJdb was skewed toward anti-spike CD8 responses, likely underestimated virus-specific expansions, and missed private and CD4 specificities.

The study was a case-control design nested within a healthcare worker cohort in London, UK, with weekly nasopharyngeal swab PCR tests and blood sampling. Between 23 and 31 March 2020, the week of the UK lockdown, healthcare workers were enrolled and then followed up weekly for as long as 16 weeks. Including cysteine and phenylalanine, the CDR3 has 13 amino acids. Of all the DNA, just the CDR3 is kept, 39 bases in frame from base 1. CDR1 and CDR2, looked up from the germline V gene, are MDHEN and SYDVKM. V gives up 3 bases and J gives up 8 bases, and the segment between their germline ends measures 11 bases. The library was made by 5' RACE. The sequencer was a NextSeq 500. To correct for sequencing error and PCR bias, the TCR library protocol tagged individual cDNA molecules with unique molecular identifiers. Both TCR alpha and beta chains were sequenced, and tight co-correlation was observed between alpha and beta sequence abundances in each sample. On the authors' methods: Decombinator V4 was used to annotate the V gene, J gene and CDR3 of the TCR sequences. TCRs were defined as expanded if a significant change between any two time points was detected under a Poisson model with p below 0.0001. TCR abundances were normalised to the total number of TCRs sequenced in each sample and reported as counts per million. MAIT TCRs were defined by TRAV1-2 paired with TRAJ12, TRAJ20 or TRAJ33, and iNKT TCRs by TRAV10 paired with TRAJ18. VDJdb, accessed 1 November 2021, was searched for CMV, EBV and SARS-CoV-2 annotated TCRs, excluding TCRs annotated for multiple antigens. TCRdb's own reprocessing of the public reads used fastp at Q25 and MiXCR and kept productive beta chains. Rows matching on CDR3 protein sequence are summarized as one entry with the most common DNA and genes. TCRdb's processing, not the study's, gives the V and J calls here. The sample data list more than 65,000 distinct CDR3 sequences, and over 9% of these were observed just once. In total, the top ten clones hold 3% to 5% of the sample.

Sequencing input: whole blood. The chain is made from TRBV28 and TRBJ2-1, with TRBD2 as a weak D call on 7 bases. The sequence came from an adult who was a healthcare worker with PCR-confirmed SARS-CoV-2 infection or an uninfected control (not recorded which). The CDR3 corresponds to CASSLVRGHEQFF. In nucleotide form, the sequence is TGTGCCAGCAGTTTGGTGCGGGGGCATGAGCAGTTCTTC.